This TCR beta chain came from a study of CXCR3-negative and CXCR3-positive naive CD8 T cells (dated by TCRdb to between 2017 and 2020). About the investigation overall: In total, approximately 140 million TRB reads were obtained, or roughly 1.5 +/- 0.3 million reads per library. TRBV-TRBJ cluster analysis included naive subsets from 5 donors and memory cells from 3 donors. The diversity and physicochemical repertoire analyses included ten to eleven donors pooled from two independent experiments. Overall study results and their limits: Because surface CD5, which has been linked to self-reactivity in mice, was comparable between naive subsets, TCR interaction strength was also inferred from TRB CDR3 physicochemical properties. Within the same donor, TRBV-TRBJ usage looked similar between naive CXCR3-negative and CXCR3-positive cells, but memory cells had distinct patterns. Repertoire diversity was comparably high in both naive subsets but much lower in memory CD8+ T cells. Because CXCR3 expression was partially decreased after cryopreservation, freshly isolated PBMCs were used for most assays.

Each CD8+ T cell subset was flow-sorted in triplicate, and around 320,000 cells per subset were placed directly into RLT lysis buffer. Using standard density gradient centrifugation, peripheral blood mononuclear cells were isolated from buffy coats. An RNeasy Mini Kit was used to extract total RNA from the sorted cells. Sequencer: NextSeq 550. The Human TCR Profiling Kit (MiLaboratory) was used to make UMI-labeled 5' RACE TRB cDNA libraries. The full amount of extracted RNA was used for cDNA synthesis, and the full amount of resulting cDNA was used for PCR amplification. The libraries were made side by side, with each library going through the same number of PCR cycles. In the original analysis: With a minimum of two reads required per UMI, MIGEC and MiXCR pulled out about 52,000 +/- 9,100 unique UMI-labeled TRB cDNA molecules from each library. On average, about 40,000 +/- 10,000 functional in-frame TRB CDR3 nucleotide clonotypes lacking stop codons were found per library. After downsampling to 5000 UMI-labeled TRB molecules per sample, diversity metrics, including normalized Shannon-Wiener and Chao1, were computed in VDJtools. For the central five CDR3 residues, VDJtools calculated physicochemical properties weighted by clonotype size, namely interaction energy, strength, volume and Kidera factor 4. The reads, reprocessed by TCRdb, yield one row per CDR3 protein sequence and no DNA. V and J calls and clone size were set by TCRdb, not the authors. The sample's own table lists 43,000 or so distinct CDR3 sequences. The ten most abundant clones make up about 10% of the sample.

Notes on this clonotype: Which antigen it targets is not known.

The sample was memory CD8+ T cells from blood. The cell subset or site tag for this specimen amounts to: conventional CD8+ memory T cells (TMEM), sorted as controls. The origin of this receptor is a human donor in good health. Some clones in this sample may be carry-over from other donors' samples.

The CDR3 sequence is CASSDPHDKFYEQYF. This sequence uses TRBV2 and TRBJ2-7. CDR1 and CDR2 are read off the germline V gene as SNHLY and FYNNEI. The CDR3 goes from the cysteine to the phenylalanine over 15 residues. The record lacks a DNA sequence. With all but the CDR3 taken from the reference TRBV2 and TRBJ2-7 genes, the full variable domain is: EPEVTQTPSHQVTQMGQEVILRCVPISNHLYFYWYRQILGQKVEFLVSFYNNEISEKSEIFDDQFSVERPDGSNFTLKIRSTKLEDSAMYFCASSDPHDKFYEQYFGPGTRLTVT.